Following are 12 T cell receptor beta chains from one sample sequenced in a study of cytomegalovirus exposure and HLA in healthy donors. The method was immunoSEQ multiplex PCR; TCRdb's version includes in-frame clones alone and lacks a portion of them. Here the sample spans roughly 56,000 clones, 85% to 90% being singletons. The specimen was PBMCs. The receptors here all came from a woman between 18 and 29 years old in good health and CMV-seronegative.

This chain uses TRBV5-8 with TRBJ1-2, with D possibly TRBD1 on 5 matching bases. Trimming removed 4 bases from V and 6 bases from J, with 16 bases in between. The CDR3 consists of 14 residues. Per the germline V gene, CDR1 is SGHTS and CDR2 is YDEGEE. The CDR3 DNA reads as TGTGCCAGCAGCCCTGACAAGGGGCGCCATGGCTACACCTTC. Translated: CASSPDKGRHGYTF.

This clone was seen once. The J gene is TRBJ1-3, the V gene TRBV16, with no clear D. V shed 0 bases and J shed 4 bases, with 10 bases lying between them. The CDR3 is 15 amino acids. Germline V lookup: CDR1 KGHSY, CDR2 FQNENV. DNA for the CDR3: TGTGCCAGCAGCCAATCGTTCGGAGAAGGAAACACCATATATTTT. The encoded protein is CASSQSFGEGNTIYF.

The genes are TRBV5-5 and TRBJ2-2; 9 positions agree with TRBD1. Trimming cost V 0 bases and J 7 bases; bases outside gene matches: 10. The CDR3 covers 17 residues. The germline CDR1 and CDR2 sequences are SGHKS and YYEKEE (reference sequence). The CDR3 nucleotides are TGTGCCAGCAGCTTGGGTCTGGGACAGGGCTTTGTCGGGGAGCTGTTTTTT. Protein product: CASSLGLGQGFVGELFF.

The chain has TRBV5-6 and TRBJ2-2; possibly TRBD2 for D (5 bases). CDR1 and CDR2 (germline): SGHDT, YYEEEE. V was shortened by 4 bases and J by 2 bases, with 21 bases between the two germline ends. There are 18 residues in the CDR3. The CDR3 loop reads CASSPYYSGNPNTGELFF. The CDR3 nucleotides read TGTGCCAGCAGCCCTTACTATTCCGGGAACCCTAACACCGGGGAGCTGTTTTTT.

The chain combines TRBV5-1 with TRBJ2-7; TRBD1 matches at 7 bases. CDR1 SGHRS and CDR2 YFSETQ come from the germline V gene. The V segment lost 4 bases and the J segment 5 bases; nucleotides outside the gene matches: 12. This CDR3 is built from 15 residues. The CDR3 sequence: CASSPAGGNLDEQYF. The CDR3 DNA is TGCGCCAGCAGCCCGGCAGGGGGAAATCTGGACGAGCAGTACTTC.

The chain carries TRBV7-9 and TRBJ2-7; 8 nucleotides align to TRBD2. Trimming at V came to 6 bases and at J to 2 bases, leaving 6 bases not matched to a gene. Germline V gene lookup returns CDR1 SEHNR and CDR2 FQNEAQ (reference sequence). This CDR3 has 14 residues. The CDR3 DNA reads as TGTGCCAGCAGTCGAAGCGGGGGCACCTACGAGCAGTACTTC. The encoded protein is CASSRSGGTYEQYF.

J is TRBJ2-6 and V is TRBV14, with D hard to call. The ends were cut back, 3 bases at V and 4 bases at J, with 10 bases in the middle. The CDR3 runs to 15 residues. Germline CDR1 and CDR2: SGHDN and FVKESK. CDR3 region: CASSQGIRGANVLTF. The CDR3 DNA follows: TGTGCCAGCAGCCAGGGCATTCGGGGGGCCAACGTCCTGACTTTC.

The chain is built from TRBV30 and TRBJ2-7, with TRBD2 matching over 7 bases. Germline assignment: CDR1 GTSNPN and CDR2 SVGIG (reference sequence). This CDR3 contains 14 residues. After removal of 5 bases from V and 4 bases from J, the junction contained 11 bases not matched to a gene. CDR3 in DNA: TGTGCCTGGCTCGCCCGGGGGGATTCTTACGAGCAGTACTTC. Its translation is CAWLARGDSYEQYF.

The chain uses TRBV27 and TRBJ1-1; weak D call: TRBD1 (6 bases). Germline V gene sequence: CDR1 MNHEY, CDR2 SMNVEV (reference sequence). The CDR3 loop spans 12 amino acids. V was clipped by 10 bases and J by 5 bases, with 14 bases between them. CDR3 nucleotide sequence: TGTGCCACCGTTTCACAGGGTACTGAAGCTTTCTTT. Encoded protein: CATVSQGTEAFF.

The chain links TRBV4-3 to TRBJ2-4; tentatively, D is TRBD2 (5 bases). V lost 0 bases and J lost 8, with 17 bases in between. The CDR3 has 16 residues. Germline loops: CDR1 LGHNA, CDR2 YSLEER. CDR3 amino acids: CASSQDRAGRQDIQYF. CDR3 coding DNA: TGCGCCAGCAGCCAAGATCGGGCGGGCCGCCAAGACATTCAGTACTTC.

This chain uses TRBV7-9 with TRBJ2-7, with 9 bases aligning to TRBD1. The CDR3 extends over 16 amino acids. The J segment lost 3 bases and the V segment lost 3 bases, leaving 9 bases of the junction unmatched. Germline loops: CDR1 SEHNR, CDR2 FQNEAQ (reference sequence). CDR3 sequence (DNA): TGTGCCAGCAGCTTGGGGCCGGGACAGGGCGGCTACGAGCAGTACTTC. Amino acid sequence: CASSLGPGQGGYEQYF.

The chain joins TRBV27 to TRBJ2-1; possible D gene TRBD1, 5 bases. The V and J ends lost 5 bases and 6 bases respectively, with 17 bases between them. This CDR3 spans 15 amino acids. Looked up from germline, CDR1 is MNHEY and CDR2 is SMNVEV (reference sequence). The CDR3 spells CASSLTGPQINEQFF. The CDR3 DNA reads TGTGCCAGCAGTCTAACAGGACCTCAGATCAATGAGCAGTTCTTC.